The 15 T cell receptor beta chains below were found in one sample sequenced in a study of cytomegalovirus exposure and HLA in healthy donors. The PCR ran on 60 Vbeta and 13 Jbeta primers. TCRdb's table, derived via immunoSEQ multiplex PCR, lists solely in-frame clones and lacks some. The top ten hold more than 0.95% of the sample, which has about 140,000 clones, roughly 80% seen once. The source material was PBMCs. The source is a man younger than 35 in good health and CMV-seronegative.

The rearrangement uses TRBV7-9 and TRBJ2-5; the match to TRBD1 covers 7 bases. Germline trimming cut 5 bases from V and 5 bases from J; bases unmatched to any gene: 5. Per the germline V gene, CDR1 is SEHNR and CDR2 is FQNEAQ (reference sequence). The CDR3 length is 13 residues. The CDR3: CASSRGQEETQYF. The CDR3 DNA reads TGTGCCAGCAGCCGCGGACAGGAGGAGACCCAGTACTTC. The full variable domain, rest sourced from reference TRBV7-9 and TRBJ2-5, is DTGVSQNPRHKITKRGQNVTFRCDPISEHNRLYWYRQTLGQGPEFLTYFQNEAQLEKSRLLSDRFSAERPKGSFSTLEIQRTEQGDSAMYLCASSRGQEETQYFGPGTRLLVL.

The rearrangement uses TRBV28 and TRBJ1-2; a possible D gene is TRBD1 (6 bases). The CDR3 is made up of 14 amino acids. CDR1 is MDHEN, CDR2 SYDVKM, per germline. The V end lost 5 bases, the J end lost 3 bases, and 13 bases lay between the germline ends. The chain's CDR3 is CASSNSQGDYGYTF. The CDR3 nucleotides read TGTGCCAGCAGTAACTCACAGGGAGACTATGGCTACACCTTC.

This chain connects TRBV4-3 to TRBJ1-2, with D unclear. CDR3 length equals 15 residues. V was trimmed by 0 bases and J by 2 bases, leaving 10 bases between them. CDR1 and CDR2 (germline): LGHNA, YSLEER. In nucleotides, the CDR3 is TGCGCCAGCAGCCAAGATCTTGGAGGAAACTATGGCTACACCTTC. The encoded protein is CASSQDLGGNYGYTF.

The CDR3 region is CASSEAYIGELFF. DNA for the CDR3: TGTGCCAGCAGTGAAGCGTATATCGGGGAGCTGTTTTTT. The chain joins TRBV2 to TRBJ2-2; D gene uncertain. The CDR3 contains 13 residues. Trimming left V 0 bases short and J 7 bases short, with 6 bases between. Per the germline V gene, CDR1 is SNHLY and CDR2 is FYNNEI.

The V and J genes are TRBV6-1 and TRBJ1-3, with D maybe TRBD1 (6 bases). CDR1 MNHNS and CDR2 SASEGT come from the germline V gene. There are 14 residues in the CDR3. Trimming cost V 5 bases and J 9 bases, with 17 bases left between them. The CDR3 region has the DNA TGTGCCAGCAGTTGGGGGCAGGGCGAGGGCACCATATATTTT. Its translation: CASSWGQGEGTIYF.

The CDR3 region has the DNA TGTGCCCGGACCTGCCGCCGGTTCGGGGGACCACTGTTGAACACTGAAGCTTTCTTT. It translates to CARTCRRFGGPLLNTEAFF. The rearrangement uses TRBV27 and TRBJ1-1; possibly TRBD1 for D (5 bases). Trimming pared 11 bases from V and 0 bases from J, leaving 31 bases between. Germline V gene lookup returns CDR1 MNHEY and CDR2 SMNVEV (reference sequence). The CDR3 is 19 residues long.

CDR3 coding DNA: TGTGCCAGCAGCTTATTTCCAGGGGCCTCTGGAAACACCATATATTTT. Protein product: CASSLFPGASGNTIYF. This chain uses TRBV7-9 with TRBJ1-3; D is perhaps TRBD1 (6 bases). CDR3 length: 16 residues. In germline, CDR1 is SEHNR, CDR2 FQNEAQ (reference sequence). Trimming removed 2 bases from V and 0 bases from J, with 11 bases in between.

On this clone: Relative to the germline gene, one junction end is altered; a read error may explain this. The chain links TRBV29-1 to TRBJ2-1, with a weak D call TRBD2 (6 bases). The germline gives CDR1 SQVTM, CDR2 ANQGSEA. This CDR3 has 14 amino acids. Written as DNA, the CDR3 is TGCAGCTTTGAGGAGGGATCGGCCTACAATGAGCAGTTCTTC. This gives the protein CSFEEGSAYNEQFF.

This chain connects TRBV2 to TRBJ2-5; 8 bases are shared with TRBD1. V shed 4 bases and J 2 bases; nucleotides not matched to a gene: 6. The length of the CDR3 is 15 residues. CDR1 is SNHLY and CDR2 is FYNNEI in the germline V gene. Here the CDR3 reads CASSGGTGTQETQYF. CDR3 nucleotides: TGTGCCAGCAGTGGGGGGACAGGCACACAAGAGACCCAGTACTTC.

A word on this clone: At the DNA level, this CDR3 is encoded by other sequences in the same sample as well. The DNA for the CDR3 is TGTGCCAGCAGCCAAGGACAGGGCATGAACACTGAAGCTTTCTTT. It encodes CASSQGQGMNTEAFF. J is TRBJ1-1 and V is TRBV4-2; 7 nucleotides align to TRBD1. The length of the CDR3 is 15 residues. Germline assignment: CDR1 LGHNA and CDR2 YNFKEQ. After removal of 1 base from V and 0 bases from J, the junction contained 2 bases not matched to a gene.

J is TRBJ1-1 and V is TRBV4-3, with TRBD1 identical over 7 bases. The CDR3 runs to 15 residues. The V and J ends lost 3 bases and 6 bases, in that order; junction bases with no gene match: 10. Germline values: CDR1 LGHNA, CDR2 YSLEER. CDR3 sequence: CASSQVQTGMAEAFF. CDR3 in DNA: TGCGCCAGCAGCCAGGTCCAGACAGGGATGGCTGAAGCTTTCTTT.

The V gene is TRBV14, the J gene TRBJ2-7, with 10 bases lining up with TRBD1. The germline CDR1 and CDR2 sequences are SGHDN and FVKESK. This CDR3 comprises 14 residues. The V segment lost 1 base and the J segment 3 bases; nucleotides outside the gene matches: 0. The CDR3 bases are TGTGCCAGCAGCCAAGGGGACAGGGGCTACGAGCAGTACTTC. As protein: CASSQGDRGYEQYF.

The chain recombines TRBV6-5 with TRBJ1-1; D is ambiguous. CDR1 and CDR2 from the germline V gene are MNHEY and SVGAGI. V was pared by 0 bases and J by 4 bases, with 12 bases between. The CDR3 loop spans 15 amino acids. Here the CDR3 DNA reads TGTGCCAGCAGTTACTCGAGAGGATTGGGCACTGAAGCTTTCTTT. Translating it yields CASSYSRGLGTEAFF.

The rearrangement uses TRBV7-2 and TRBJ1-6; D ambiguous. The germline CDR1 and CDR2 sequences are SGHTA and FQGNSA. The CDR3 is made up of 13 amino acids. V was trimmed by 4 bases and J by 11 bases, leaving 12 bases between them. The CDR3 loop reads CASSSDTGAPLHF. CDR3 coding DNA: TGTGCCAGCAGCTCCGACACCGGGGCACCCCTCCACTTT.

V usage is TRBV7-9 and J usage is TRBJ1-1, with D possibly TRBD1 on 6 matching bases. The V gene's germline CDR1 is SEHNR and CDR2 FQNEAQ (reference sequence). The CDR3 runs 13 residues. V gave up 5 bases and J gave up 6 bases, with 13 bases separating them. CDR3 region: CASSRRGGAEAFF. In DNA form, the CDR3 reads TGTGCCAGCAGCAGGCGAGGGGGGGCTGAAGCTTTCTTT. Full variable domain (outside the CDR3, taken from reference TRBV7-9 and TRBJ1-1): DTGVSQNPRHKITKRGQNVTFRCDPISEHNRLYWYRQTLGQGPEFLTYFQNEAQLEKSRLLSDRFSAERPKGSFSTLEIQRTEQGDSAMYLCASSRRGGAEAFFGQGTRLTVV.